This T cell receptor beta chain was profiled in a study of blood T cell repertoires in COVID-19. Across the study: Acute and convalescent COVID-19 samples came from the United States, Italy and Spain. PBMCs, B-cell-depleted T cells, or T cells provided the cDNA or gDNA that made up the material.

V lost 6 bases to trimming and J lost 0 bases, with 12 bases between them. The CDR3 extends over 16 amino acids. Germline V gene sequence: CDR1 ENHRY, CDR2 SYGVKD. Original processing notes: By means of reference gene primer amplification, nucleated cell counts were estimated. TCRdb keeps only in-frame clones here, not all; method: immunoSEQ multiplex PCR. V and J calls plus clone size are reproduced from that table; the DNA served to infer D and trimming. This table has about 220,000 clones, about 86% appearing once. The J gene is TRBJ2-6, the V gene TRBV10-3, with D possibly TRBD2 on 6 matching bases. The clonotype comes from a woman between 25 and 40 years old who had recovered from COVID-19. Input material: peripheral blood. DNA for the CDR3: TGTGCCATCAGGGAGGGAGTTACCTCTGGGGCCAACGTCCTGACTTTC. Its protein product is CAIREGVTSGANVLTF.